This T cell receptor (gamma chain) comes out of a study of Vδ1+ human thymocytes. Study results and limitations: Thymic TRG and TRD repertoires appeared highly polyclonal, with Gaussian CDR3 length distributions. TRG sequences recurred across donors, whereas TRD sequences stayed essentially private.

V lost 10 bases to trimming and J lost 8 bases; unmatched junction nucleotides: 4. CDR3 length: 10 residues. Germline V gene data show CDR1 as EGSTGY and CDR2 as YDSYTSSV. As regards this clone: Antigen unknown.

The template was reverse-transcribed extracted RNA. CDR3 amplicons came from multiplex PCR with pooled V-gene forward and constant-region reverse primers. TCRdb reprocessed the multiplex PCR reads using CATT. The sample lists about 36,000 gamma-chain clones; around 20% were seen once. The V gene is TRGV4, the J gene TRGJP2. Material for sequencing was Vdelta1+ gamma-delta thymocytes from the thymus. Subset described: FACS-sorted CD3+ TCRalphabeta- TCRVdelta1+ TCRVdelta2- thymocytes. The source of this sequence is a girl under three years old who had congenital heart surgery. The CDR3 nucleotides read TGTGCCACTCAAGATTGGATCAAGACGTTT. The encoded protein is CATQDWIKTF.